The clone carrying this T cell receptor (beta chain) was recorded a few times. The sample is drawn from a study of T cell changes during pregnancy in multiple sclerosis. CDR3 size: 12 residues. Trimming shortened V by 0 bases and J by 9 bases, and 6 bases separated the two germline ends. Germline assignment: CDR1 GTSNPN and CDR2 SVGIG (reference sequence). Only in-frame clones appear in the TCRdb table, and some are missing; sequencing was by immunoSEQ multiplex PCR. Of around 50,000 clones in the sample, approximately 87% are singletons; the top ten hold about 5.2%. The sequencing sample was made of peripheral blood from another person, used as feeder cells. The sequence was collected from a human donor whose cells served as feeder cells for cultures in a pregnancy study. This chain connects TRBV30 to TRBJ1-6; no reliable D call. The CDR3 here is CAWSVLRSPLHF. Here the CDR3 DNA reads TGTGCCTGGAGTGTGCTACGTTCACCCCTCCACTTT.